This T cell receptor beta chain originates from a study of identical twins listed by TCRdb under 2016. As for the study more broadly: To test whether fetal clonotypes persist, this study deep-sequenced TCR alpha and beta repertoires from monozygotic twins, from unrelated adults of various ages, and from cord blood. To rule out contamination, replicate twin experiments were performed at different times with different library preparation protocols.

Library generation was performed with 5' RACE. The listed sequencing device is Illumina HiSeq 2000. A universal primer binding site was introduced by template switching, and a unique molecular identifier was present in the final cDNA, enabling accurate counting of TCR cDNA molecules. First-strand cDNA for TCR alpha and beta chains was synthesized from specific primers in the conserved constant-segment region. To control for contamination, each cDNA library was double barcoded with a SMART-Mk sample barcode plus Illumina barcodes. TruSeq adapter sequences along with Illumina sample barcodes were introduced in two successive PCR steps. Sequencing of the TCR alpha and beta cDNA libraries was done on the Illumina HiSeq platform using custom primers. Concerning the study's data processing: Unique molecular identifiers were extracted from raw reads with MiGEC, and CDR3 positions were determined with MiXCR. For each individual, recombination models were inferred using an EM algorithm with the repgenHMM and IGoR tools. The analysis of shared clonotypes was done with the tcR package in R, with sharing normalized by the product of cloneset sizes. Out-of-frame nonproductive sequences were analyzed to study raw recombination free of thymic and clonal selection effects. Through fastp at Q25 and MiXCR, TCRdb rebuilt clones from the public reads, retaining in-frame beta chains. Each entry is one CDR3 protein sequence, shown with its most common DNA and genes. The V and J calls come from TCRdb's annotation, not from the publication. The sample records a few hundred thousand distinct CDR3 sequences, nearly 15% of which are singletons. The biggest ten clones account for about 0.4% of the sample.

The CDR3, cysteine through phenylalanine, is 13 amino acids long. Only the CDR3 DNA is retained, 39 bases long and in frame from the first base. The germline V gene yields ENHRY for CDR1 and SYGVKD for CDR2. V loses 3 bases, J loses 5 bases, and the germline ends lie 9 bases apart. Results and caveats for the whole study, not just this receptor: The excess sharing between twins in beta out-of-frame sequences was weaker because fewer shared sequences reduced the signal-to-noise ratio. In monozygotic twins, recombination models systematically underestimated out-of-frame TCR alpha sharing, but the models matched the sharing seen between unrelated individuals. Compared with coincidental sharing between unrelated individuals, an excess of low generation-probability sequences was observed among out-of-frame TCR alpha sequences shared between twins. Invariant T cells such as MAIT and iNKT could partly confound zero-insertion analyses, though diverse VJ usage argued against this for most clonotypes. Fewer insertions were carried by abundant cord blood beta clonotypes; a weaker similar trend was observed in young adult naive repertoires, while no such trend was observed in memory repertoires. Because the same donors could not be followed over many years, the conclusions relied on cross-sectional statistical analysis.

Only healthy Caucasian donors were included. The twin cohort comprised three pairs of female monozygotic twins, all aged about 18 to 29 years. CD4+ and CD8+ T cell populations were isolated with positive isolation kits from Invitrogen. This clonotype turned up a few times. Which antigen it targets is not known. Base qualities are missing; no much larger clone stands one base away. These data also formed part of another study, on yellow fever vaccine responses in identical twins. As described in the second report: The T cell response to vaccination in identical twins was reported by the authors to appear partly convergent and partly personalized. In identical twins, the study followed T cell clones that responded to the vaccine with precision.

The origin of this receptor is a woman aged 18-29 years in good health. The V and J genes are TRBV10-3 and TRBJ2-3; the D segment might be TRBD1 or TRBD2, since each matches 5 bases. Sample: CD4+ T cells sorted from blood. In nucleotide form, the sequence is TGTGCCATCAGTGAAGAGGGGAGAGATACGCAGTATTTT. Protein translation: CAISEEGRDTQYF.